The subject of this entry is one T cell receptor beta chain. What it recognizes is unknown. CD45RO negativity and positive selection for CCR7 defined naive CD8 cells, a population that excluded terminally differentiated effector memory CD45RA+ cells. Free of recent acute infections or vaccinations, the donors were healthy HIV-negative adults. Libraries were prepared by immunoSEQ multiplex PCR; TCRdb keeps only in-frame clonotypes and omits some of them. The sample includes about 2,100,000 clones, 85% to 95% seen only once; the top ten take more than 1.5%. This sample is part of a study of shared clonotypes between healthy human individuals. Regarding the study as a whole: Larger estimated richness was generally seen in naive subsets than in memory subsets. Limited genetic and exposure-history diversity came from having few donors.

Specimen: naive CD8+ T cells from PBMCs. The clonotype was recovered from a man in his late teens or twenties in good health. Some clones in this sample may be carry-over from other donors' samples.

The chain's CDR3 is CATSRDQGGSNQPQHF. CDR3 nucleotides: TGTGCCACCAGCAGAGATCAGGGGGGGAGCAATCAGCCCCAGCATTTT. The chain carries TRBV15 and TRBJ1-5; 7 bases map to TRBD1. The germline CDR1 and CDR2 sequences are LNHNV and YYDKDF (reference sequence). The J segment lost 1 base and the V segment lost 0 bases, leaving 3 bases of the junction unmatched. This CDR3 is built from 16 residues.